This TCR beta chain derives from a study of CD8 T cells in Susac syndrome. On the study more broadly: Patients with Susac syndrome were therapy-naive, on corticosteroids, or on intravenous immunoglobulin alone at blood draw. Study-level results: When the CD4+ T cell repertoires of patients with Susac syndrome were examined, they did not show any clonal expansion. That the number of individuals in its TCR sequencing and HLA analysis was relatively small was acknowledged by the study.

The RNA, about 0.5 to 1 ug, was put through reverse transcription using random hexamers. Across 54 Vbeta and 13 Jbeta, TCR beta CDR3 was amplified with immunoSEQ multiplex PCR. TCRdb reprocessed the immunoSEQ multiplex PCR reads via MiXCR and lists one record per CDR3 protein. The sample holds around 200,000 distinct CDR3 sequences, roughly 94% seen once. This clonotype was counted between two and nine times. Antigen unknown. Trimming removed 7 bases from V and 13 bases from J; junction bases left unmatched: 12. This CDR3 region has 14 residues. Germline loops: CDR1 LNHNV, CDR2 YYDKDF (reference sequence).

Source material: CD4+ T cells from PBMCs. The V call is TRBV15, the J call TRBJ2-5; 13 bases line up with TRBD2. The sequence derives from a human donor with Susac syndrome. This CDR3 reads CATTQTSGGRRPYF. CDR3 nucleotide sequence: TGTGCCACCACTCAGACTAGCGGGGGGCGAAGACCGTACTTC. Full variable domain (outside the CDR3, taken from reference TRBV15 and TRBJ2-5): DAMVIQNPRYQVTQFGKPVTLSCSQTLNHNVMYWYQQKSSQAPKLLFHYYDKDFNNEADTPDNFQSRRPNTSFCFLDIRSPGLGDTAMYLCATTQTSGGRRPYFGPGTRLLVL.